The 27 T cell receptor beta chains below come from one sample, sequenced in a study of immune characterization of retroperitoneal liposarcoma. From the PCR reads, TCRdb called clonotypes with MiXCR, one entry per CDR3 protein. The sample records approximately 4,500 distinct CDR3 sequences, around 32% being singletons. The specimen was tumor tissue. These receptors all come from a male donor with retroperitoneal liposarcoma.

Ten or more counts support this clonotype. The chain couples TRBV20-1 to TRBJ2-5; D unresolved. CDR1 and CDR2 from the germline V gene are DFQATT and SNEGSKA (reference sequence). Trimming pared 5 bases from V and 1 base from J, leaving 14 bases between. This CDR3 region has 14 residues. DNA of the CDR3: TGCAGTGCTGCACCCCCCCTGGGCCAAGAGACCCAGTACTTC. The encoded protein is CSAAPPLGQETQYF.

The sample holds many counts of this clonotype. The rearrangement uses TRBV7-2 and TRBJ2-7, with 8 bases fitting TRBD2. The germline CDR1 and CDR2 sequences are SGHTA and FQGNSA. The CDR3 has 14 amino acids. V lost 3 bases, J lost 2 bases, and 3 bases stayed unmatched. In DNA form, the CDR3 reads TGTGCCAGCAGCTTGACTAGCGTCACCTACGAGCAGTACTTC. It is translated as CASSLTSVTYEQYF.

Judged by abundance, this clonotype is medium-sized. The chain combines TRBV5-6 with TRBJ2-1; 9 bases are a match to TRBD2. Trimming at V came to 1 base and at J to 6 bases, leaving 8 bases not matched to a gene. CDR1 SGHDT and CDR2 YYEEEE come from the germline V gene. The CDR3 contains 16 residues. The CDR3 bases are TGTGCCAGCAGCTTGCCGGGTAGCGGGAGAGGCAATGAGCAGTTCTTC. This codes for CASSLPGSGRGNEQFF.

This clonotype occurred many times. The rearrangement joins TRBV5-4 to TRBJ2-5; 9 positions match TRBD1. CDR3 length equals 14 residues. With V trimmed by 6 bases and J by 11 bases, 14 bases remained unmatched. CDR1 and CDR2 from the germline V gene are SGHNT and YYREEE (reference sequence). CDR3 sequence: CASTGTGNWDEQYF. In nucleotides, the CDR3 is TGTGCCAGCACCGGGACAGGGAATTGGGATGAGCAGTACTTC.

This chain links TRBV6-8 with TRBJ2-1, with a tentative D call TRBD2 (7 bases). The better agreement between TRBJ2-5 and the DNA end casts doubt on the J call. CDR1 is MNHGY, CDR2 SAAAGT, per germline. The CDR3 covers 13 residues. The CDR3 region is CASGEGGLETQYF. Written as DNA, the CDR3 is TGTGCCAGCGGGGAGGGGGGGTTAGAGACCCAGTACTTC.

The rearrangement uses TRBV6-1 and TRBJ2-1, with 11 bases matching TRBD2. From germline, CDR1 is MNHNS and CDR2 SASEGT. The CDR3 contains 16 residues. With 4 bases clipped from V and 4 bases from J, the junction kept 6 bases outside the gene matches. The CDR3 nucleotides are TGTGCCAGCAGTGTAACTAGCGGGAGAGAATACAATGAGCAGTTCTTC. This sequence encodes CASSVTSGREYNEQFF.

The CDR3 here is CASSYDLAGGNEQFF. The CDR3 DNA reads TGTGCCAGCAGTTACGACCTAGCGGGAGGGAATGAGCAGTTCTTC. J is TRBJ2-1 and V is TRBV6-5; 12 nucleotides agree with TRBD2. The CDR3 has 15 amino acids. The germline CDR1 and CDR2 sequences are MNHEY and SVGAGI. V shed 2 bases, J shed 7 bases, and the junction held 3 bases outside the gene matches.

The rearrangement joins TRBV27 to TRBJ2-5, with TRBD2 identical over 9 bases. V lost 5 bases and J lost 6; bases outside the gene matches: 10. CDR1 MNHEY and CDR2 SMNVEV come from the germline V gene (reference sequence). The CDR3 has 15 residues. CDR3 nucleotides: TGTGCCAGCAGTCCCACTAGCGGGCTGTGGCAGACCCAGTACTTC. Amino acids: CASSPTSGLWQTQYF.

This clonotype was detected only a few times. With a much larger clone just one base away, this may be a read error. In nucleotides, the CDR3 is TGCGTCAGCAGCTTGCGCAGTGCCGCAGAGACCCAGTACTTC. Amino acids: CVSSLRSAAETQYF. The rearrangement joins TRBV5-1 to TRBJ2-6; D not resolved. The last part of the DNA fits TRBJ2-5 better; the J call may be wrong. The CDR3 covers 14 residues. Germline assignment: CDR1 SGHRS and CDR2 YFSETQ.

This clonotype was seen many times. V usage is TRBV5-1 and J usage is TRBJ2-2, with D possibly TRBD2 on 6 matching bases. The CDR3 has 14 residues. CDR1 is SGHRS, CDR2 YFSETQ, per germline. Between the trimmed V and J ends, which lost 7 bases and 2 bases, there was a span of 12 bases. The CDR3 reads CASQEGSNTGELFF. In nucleotides, the CDR3 is TGCGCCAGCCAGGAGGGCTCCAACACCGGGGAGCTGTTTTTT.

This clonotype was detected a few times. The gene calls are TRBV27 and TRBJ2-5, with 7 bases that match TRBD2. CDR3 size: 14 residues. V shed 4 bases and J 11 bases; nucleotides not matched to a gene: 13. The germline V gene has CDR1 MNHEY and CDR2 SMNVEV (reference sequence). CDR3 loop: CASSSSGYYNEQYF. In nucleotides, the CDR3 is TGTGCCAGCAGTTCTAGCGGATATTACAATGAGCAGTACTTC.

Worth noting for this clonotype: Here the CDR3 omits its conserved ending phenylalanine or tryptophan, so a read error is the likely source. The chain recombines TRBV12-3 or TRBV12-4 with TRBJ2-1, with a weak D call TRBD1 (6 bases). The CDR3 sequence is 15 residues long. The V and J ends lost 3 bases and 9 bases respectively, with 18 bases between them. This chain's CDR3 is CASSFRTAVQSEQFL. The DNA of the CDR3 is TGTGCCAGCAGTTTCAGGACAGCCGTCCAAAGTGAGCAGTTCTTA.

The V call is TRBV10-2, the J call TRBJ2-3; D is possibly TRBD2 (6 bases). The CDR3 is 14 amino acids. V was cut by 11 bases and J by 5 bases, with 20 bases left in between. CDR1 and CDR2 from the germline V gene are WSHSY and SAAADI. CDR3 sequence (DNA): TGCGCCTCCCAAGGTCGGGAGCGCGGAGATACGCAGTATTTT. It codes for CASQGRERGDTQYF.

This clonotype rates as large. The J gene is TRBJ2-1, the V gene TRBV12-3 or TRBV12-4, with TRBD2 identical over 9 bases. Trimming removed 8 bases from V and 9 bases from J; junction bases left unmatched: 8. The CDR3 covers 13 residues. The CDR3 bases are TGTGCCAGCTCACCGGGACTAGCTTCTGAGCAGTTCTTC. Its protein product is CASSPGLASEQFF.

By proportion, this clonotype is large. The genes are TRBV6-1 and TRBJ2-3, with 7 bases that match TRBD1. The CDR3 consists of 14 residues. Trimming cost V 7 bases and J 2 bases; bases outside gene matches: 6. Germline CDR1 and CDR2: MNHNS and SASEGT. The CDR3 sequence: CASTRQGPTDTQYF. The DNA for the CDR3 is TGTGCCAGCACCAGACAGGGACCCACAGATACGCAGTATTTT.

This clonotype was seen ten or more times. This may come from a read error, since a much larger clone is one base off. This chain joins TRBV6-1 and TRBJ2-5, with 9 bases lining up with TRBD2. CDR1 and CDR2 (germline): MNHNS, SASEGT. Trimming removed 4 bases from V and 5 bases from J; junction bases left unmatched: 8. This CDR3 has 15 residues. The CDR3 is CASSVGGRAMETQYF. CDR3 coding DNA: TGTGCCAGCAGTGTTGGCGGGAGGGCCATGGAGACCCAGTACTTC.

The chain has TRBV4-1 and TRBJ2-3, with 8 bases that match TRBD2. Germline lookup yields CDR1 MGHRA and CDR2 YSYEKL. V dropped 1 base and J dropped 5; count of bases not matched to a gene: 11. This CDR3 comprises 17 residues. CDR3 loop: CASSQGTSPGPRDTQYF. In DNA, the CDR3 is TGCGCCAGCAGCCAAGGGACTAGCCCGGGTCCGCGAGATACGCAGTATTTT.

This clonotype was detected only once. Just one base apart from a much larger clone, this may be a read error. The V gene is TRBV7-6, the J gene TRBJ2-5, with D perhaps TRBD1 (6 bases). Germline V gene sequence: CDR1 SGHVS, CDR2 FNYEAQ. The CDR3 totals 15 residues. V gave up 7 bases and J gave up 1 base, with 16 bases separating them. Here the CDR3 DNA reads TGTGCCAGCACCCCCCTGGGGGCCGCCCAAGAGACCCAGTACTTC. It yields the protein CASTPLGAAQETQYF.

The V gene is TRBV19, the J gene TRBJ2-7; D may be TRBD2 (6 bases). Germline lookup yields CDR1 LNHDA and CDR2 SQIVND (reference sequence). The CDR3 contains 16 residues. V lost 5 bases, J lost 0 bases, and 17 bases lay in between. For the CDR3, the DNA is TGTGCCAGTAGTGCGTCAGGGACTTTTGGCTCCTACGAGCAGTACTTC. It specifies CASSASGTFGSYEQYF.

This clonotype has just a few counts. The chain links TRBV6-8 to TRBJ2-5, with D tentatively TRBD2 (6 bases). The CDR3 has 15 residues. V lost 4 bases to trimming and J lost 5 bases, with 17 bases between them. From germline, CDR1 is MNHGY and CDR2 SAAAGT. In nucleotides, the CDR3 is TGTGCCAGCAGTTCCCGGGGAGGAGACTGGGAGACCCAGTACTTC. As protein: CASSSRGGDWETQYF.

This chain uses TRBV5-6 with TRBJ2-7; D perhaps matches TRBD2 (6 bases). The CDR3 runs to 16 residues. CDR1 is SGHDT and CDR2 is YYEEEE in the germline V gene. Between the trimmed V and J ends, which lost 0 bases and 0 bases, there was a span of 13 bases. The CDR3 here is CASSLEGWRGSYEQYF. The CDR3 DNA sequence: TGTGCCAGCAGCTTGGAAGGATGGCGGGGCTCCTACGAGCAGTACTTC.

Relative to its sample, this clonotype is medium-sized. Given a much more abundant clone one base away, this may be a read error. V usage is TRBV6-1 and J usage is TRBJ2-1, with TRBD2 matching 8 bases. The V gene end was trimmed by 6 bases and the J gene end by 13 bases; junction bases not matched to a gene: 20. This CDR3 spans 16 amino acids. CDR1 is MNHNS and CDR2 is SASEGT in the germline V gene. CDR3 sequence (DNA): TGTGCCAGCAGCTACCCAGCGGGAGAGGGCCAAGAGACCCAGTTCTTC. Translation gives CASSYPAGEGQETQFF.

This clonotype was counted ten times or more. V gene TRBV10-3 combines with J gene TRBJ1-4; TRBD1 aligns across 9 bases. The CDR3 contains 12 residues. CDR1 is ENHRY and CDR2 is SYGVKD in the germline V gene. Trimming cost V 8 bases and J 5 bases; bases outside gene matches: 0. The CDR3 nucleotides are TGTGCCATCGGGACAGGGAATGAAAAACTGTTTTTT. Its translation is CAIGTGNEKLFF.

This clonotype was recorded many times. The chain carries TRBV6-1 and TRBJ2-5, with 16 bases fitting TRBD2. This CDR3 is built from 19 residues. CDR1 and CDR2 (germline): MNHNS, SASEGT. The V gene end was trimmed by 3 bases and the J gene end by 11 bases; junction bases not matched to a gene: 18. This CDR3 is CASSEHLGLAGGGYSEQYF. CDR3 sequence (DNA): TGTGCCAGCAGTGAGCATCTGGGACTAGCGGGAGGGGGTTACAGTGAGCAGTACTTC.

DNA of the CDR3: TGCAGCGTTGAGGAGGGCAGGGTAGAGACCCAGTACTTC. Translating it yields CSVEEGRVETQYF. The J gene is TRBJ2-1, the V gene TRBV29-1; D is perhaps TRBD2 (6 bases). Gene TRBJ2-5 matches the end of the DNA better, so the J call may be wrong. This CDR3 has 13 residues. Germline V gene data show CDR1 as SQVTM and CDR2 as ANQGSEA.

This clonotype qualifies as medium-sized. The chain carries TRBV6-6 and TRBJ1-1; 7 bases fit TRBD1. Germline lookup yields CDR1 MNHNY and CDR2 SVGAGI (reference sequence). The CDR3 covers 14 residues. Unmatched junction bases numbered 9, after V lost 7 bases and J lost 4 bases. The CDR3 sequence: CASIMTGQGTEAFF. CDR3 sequence (DNA): TGTGCCAGCATTATGACAGGGCAGGGCACTGAAGCTTTCTTT.

The genes are TRBV9 and TRBJ1-4, with D tentatively TRBD1 (5 bases). There are 15 residues in the CDR3. The V end was cut by 0 bases, the J end by 6 bases, with 12 bases between. Germline CDR1 SGDLS, CDR2 YYNGEE. CDR3: CASSVAWGLDEKLFF. The DNA of the CDR3 is TGTGCCAGCAGCGTAGCCTGGGGGTTAGATGAAAAACTGTTTTTT.